These 28 T cell receptor beta chains were sequenced from one sample in a study of a mutant IDH1 vaccine in newly diagnosed glioma. The time point denotes: week 23, last vaccination. Vaccine doses each comprised 300 ug of mutant IDH1 20-mer peptide, with topical imiquimod. Clones were sequenced by immunoSEQ multiplex PCR, and TCRdb holds only the in-frame ones, with some missing. The table lists tens of thousands of clones, 85% to 90% of them singletons, with about 1.3% in the top ten. Antigens of these TCRs are unknown. Sequencing was performed on PBMCs, taken from a glioma patient whose treatment included an IDH1 peptide vaccine. Receptors were obtained from a man between 40 and 49 years old with glioma.

The chain joins TRBV5-1 to TRBJ2-5; possibly TRBD1 or TRBD2 for D (5 bases each). CDR1 is SGHRS and CDR2 is YFSETQ in the germline V gene. Between the trimmed V and J ends, which lost 7 bases and 2 bases, there was a span of 15 bases. This CDR3 spans 14 amino acids. DNA of the CDR3: TGCGCCAGCTCCCCCGGGGCCTCTCAAGAGACCCAGTACTTC. Its translation is CASSPGASQETQYF. Filled out from reference TRBV5-1 and TRBJ2-5, the complete variable domain reads KAGVTQTPRYLIKTRGQQVTLSCSPISGHRSVSWYQQTPGQGLQFLFEYFSETQRNKGNFPGRFSGRQFSNSRSEMNVSTLELGDSALYLCASSPGASQETQYFGPGTRLLVL.

The rearrangement joins TRBV7-2 to TRBJ2-1; a possible D gene is TRBD2 (6 bases). Trimming stripped 5 bases from V and 4 bases from J, with 9 bases between. Looked up from germline, CDR1 is SGHTA and CDR2 is FQGNSA. The CDR3 spans 13 residues. CDR3 sequence reads: CASSRGVYNEQFF. The CDR3 DNA is TGTGCCAGCAGCCGCGGGGTTTACAATGAGCAGTTCTTC.

This chain connects TRBV5-1 to TRBJ2-1; 10 nucleotides agree with TRBD2. CDR1 and CDR2 (germline): SGHRS, YFSETQ. Trimming took 3 bases from V and 0 from J; bases not matched to a gene: 6. CDR3 size: 17 residues. CDR3 nucleotide sequence: TGCGCCAGCAGCTCAAGACTAGCGGGCAGCTCCTACAATGAGCAGTTCTTC. It is translated as CASSSRLAGSSYNEQFF. Full variable domain (remainder filled in from reference TRBV5-1 and TRBJ2-1): KAGVTQTPRYLIKTRGQQVTLSCSPISGHRSVSWYQQTPGQGLQFLFEYFSETQRNKGNFPGRFSGRQFSNSRSEMNVSTLELGDSALYLCASSSRLAGSSYNEQFFGPGTRLTVL.

V usage is TRBV6-5 and J usage is TRBJ1-1, with a possible D match to TRBD1 (5 bases). Germline V gene lookup returns CDR1 MNHEY and CDR2 SVGAGI. V gave up 2 bases and J gave up 10 bases, with 8 bases separating them. This CDR3 has 11 residues. CDR3 in amino acids: CASSYEGSAFF. CDR3 bases: TGTGCCAGCAGTTACGAGGGGTCAGCTTTCTTT.

The rearrangement joins TRBV7-2 to TRBJ2-7; the match to TRBD2 covers 8 bases. Germline values: CDR1 SGHTA, CDR2 FQGNSA. V shed 5 bases, J shed 1 base, and the junction held 4 bases outside the gene matches. The CDR3 contains 14 residues. CDR3 sequence (DNA): TGTGCCAGCAGCCGGGAGCGGGAGTCCTACGAGCAGTACTTC. Encoded protein: CASSRERESYEQYF.

The V call is TRBV5-1, the J call TRBJ2-2; the match to TRBD1 covers 8 bases. After removal of 4 bases from V and 5 bases from J, the junction contained 7 bases not matched to a gene. This CDR3 is built from 15 residues. Germline V gene sequence: CDR1 SGHRS, CDR2 YFSETQ. The CDR3 sequence is CASSLIRQGTGELFF. The CDR3 DNA reads as TGCGCCAGCAGCCTCATTAGACAGGGGACCGGGGAGCTGTTTTTT. Together with reference TRBV5-1 and TRBJ2-2, the CDR3 gives the full variable domain: KAGVTQTPRYLIKTRGQQVTLSCSPISGHRSVSWYQQTPGQGLQFLFEYFSETQRNKGNFPGRFSGRQFSNSRSEMNVSTLELGDSALYLCASSLIRQGTGELFFGEGSRLTVL.

The CDR3 reads CASNPSGPYEQYF. CDR3 in DNA: TGCGCCAGCAATCCTAGCGGGCCCTACGAGCAGTACTTC. The gene calls are TRBV10-2 and TRBJ2-7; 8 positions match TRBD2. The CDR3 covers 13 residues. Unmatched junction bases numbered 4, after V lost 7 bases and J lost 2 bases. Germline assignment: CDR1 WSHSY and CDR2 SAAADI.

This chain uses TRBV5-1 with TRBJ2-3; 9 bases match TRBD2. Germline CDR1 is SGHRS and CDR2 is YFSETQ. The CDR3 length is 16 residues. V lost 4 bases to trimming and J lost 1 base; unmatched junction nucleotides: 7. The CDR3 DNA reads TGCGCCAGCAGCAGGGGACTAGCAGGTCGCACAGATACGCAGTATTTT. Translating gives CASSRGLAGRTDTQYF.

The chain combines TRBV5-1 with TRBJ2-7; TRBD2 matches 7 bases. With V trimmed by 0 bases and J by 3 bases, 3 bases remained unmatched. CDR3 length equals 14 residues. Germline CDR1 reads SGHRS; CDR2 reads YFSETQ. CDR3 coding DNA: TGCGCCAGCAGCTTGGTTGGGGGGGGCTACGAGCAGTACTTC. Amino acids: CASSLVGGGYEQYF.

J is TRBJ2-7 and V is TRBV7-8; 7 bases line up with TRBD2. With 3 bases clipped from V and 6 bases from J, the junction kept 11 bases outside the gene matches. There are 15 residues in the CDR3. From germline, CDR1 is SGHVS and CDR2 FQNEAQ. CDR3 in DNA: TGTGCCAGCAGCTTGAAGGGCGGGGGAGGTGGCGAGCAGTACTTC. Amino acid sequence: CASSLKGGGGGEQYF.

V is TRBV7-3 and J is TRBJ2-3; TRBD2 aligns across 11 bases. With V trimmed by 6 bases and J by 2 bases, 7 bases remained unmatched. The length of the CDR3 is 16 residues. The germline V gene has CDR1 SGHTA and CDR2 FQGTGA. CDR3 nucleotide sequence: TGTGCCAGCAGGACCGGGACTAGCGGTCTCACAGATACGCAGTATTTT. Translating gives CASRTGTSGLTDTQYF.

The CDR3 DNA follows: TGCAGCATTACAGGGGGAAACACTGAAGCTTTCTTT. As protein: CSITGGNTEAFF. This chain joins TRBV29-1 and TRBJ1-1; 8 bases are a match to TRBD1. The CDR3 has 12 amino acids. Germline V CDR1 and CDR2: SQVTM, ANQGSEA. With V trimmed by 8 bases and J by 2 bases, 4 bases remained unmatched.

The V gene is TRBV5-1, the J gene TRBJ2-2; 9 positions agree with TRBD1. V lost 4 bases, J lost 0 bases, and 7 bases stayed unmatched. Germline CDR1 is SGHRS and CDR2 is YFSETQ. This CDR3 is built from 17 residues. This CDR3 is CASSQRTGATNTGELFF. CDR3 nucleotide sequence: TGCGCCAGCAGCCAACGGACAGGGGCCACGAACACCGGGGAGCTGTTTTTT.

This rearrangement joins TRBV2 to TRBJ1-3; a weak D match, TRBD1 (5 bases). V lost 1 base to trimming and J lost 3 bases, with 13 bases between them. Germline V gene data show CDR1 as SNHLY and CDR2 as FYNNEI. The CDR3 extends over 16 amino acids. CDR3 protein: CASSEDGGTLGNTIYF. CDR3 coding DNA: TGTGCCAGCAGTGAAGACGGCGGGACGCTTGGAAACACCATATATTTT.

This chain uses TRBV5-6 with TRBJ2-7; the D call may be TRBD1 or TRBD2 (5 bases each). Germline V lookup: CDR1 SGHDT, CDR2 YYEEEE. The germline V and J ends were trimmed by 9 bases and 4 bases, with 23 bases remaining between them. This CDR3 contains 15 residues. Here the CDR3 reads CATQRAPGTGYEQYF. The CDR3 DNA follows: TGTGCCACCCAGCGAGCGCCAGGGACGGGGTACGAGCAGTACTTC.

The chain joins TRBV19 to TRBJ1-1, with TRBD1 matching 8 bases. V was clipped by 6 bases and J by 5 bases; unmatched bases: 8. This CDR3 is 14 amino acids long. Germline V gene lookup returns CDR1 LNHDA and CDR2 SQIVND (reference sequence). The CDR3: CASSPGQGSTEAFF. The CDR3 DNA follows: TGTGCCAGTAGCCCTGGACAGGGAAGTACTGAAGCTTTCTTT.

This chain connects TRBV28 to TRBJ2-7, with D perhaps matching TRBD1 (5 bases). Trimming shortened V by 2 bases and J by 2 bases, and 7 bases separated the two germline ends. Germline V gene sequence: CDR1 MDHEN, CDR2 SYDVKM. The CDR3 spans 13 residues. CDR3 sequence reads: CASSLDRTYEQYF. As DNA, the CDR3 is TGTGCCAGCAGTTTAGACAGAACCTACGAGCAGTACTTC.

The chain employs TRBV19 and TRBJ2-7; D call uncertain. In germline, CDR1 is LNHDA, CDR2 SQIVND (reference sequence). V was pared by 5 bases and J by 6 bases, with 17 bases between. CDR3 size: 14 residues. The CDR3 DNA is TGTGCCAGTAGTGACGAGACATTCCCTCCCGAGCAGTACTTC. Its protein product is CASSDETFPPEQYF.

This chain joins TRBV11-3 and TRBJ2-7; 9 bases match TRBD1. This CDR3 contains 15 residues. Germline V gives CDR1 SGHNT, CDR2 YENEEA. V gave up 5 bases and J gave up 4 bases; unmatched junction bases: 9. The CDR3: CASSRDRAPLYEQYF. In DNA form, the CDR3 reads TGTGCCAGCAGCAGGGACAGGGCCCCGCTTTACGAGCAGTACTTC.

The genes are TRBV19 and TRBJ1-1, with D unresolved. Trimming left V 7 bases short and J 8 bases short, with 14 bases between. The CDR3 spans 12 residues. The germline gives CDR1 LNHDA, CDR2 SQIVND (reference sequence). The chain's CDR3 is CASISSGREAFF. CDR3 DNA sequence: TGTGCCAGTATCTCCTCCGGGAGAGAAGCTTTCTTT.

This clone showed up just once. For the CDR3, the DNA is TGCGCCAGCAGCCAAGACGCGGGACCCCCTGTCGAGCAGTACTTC. It codes for CASSQDAGPPVEQYF. The chain uses TRBV4-1 and TRBJ2-7; a possible D gene is TRBD2 (6 bases). The germline gives CDR1 MGHRA, CDR2 YSYEKL. This CDR3 is built from 15 residues. V gave up 0 bases and J gave up 6 bases, with 15 bases separating them.

The sample holds one count of this clone. The rearrangement links TRBV5-4 to TRBJ2-7; 12 nucleotides line up with TRBD1. The V gene's germline CDR1 is SGHNT and CDR2 YYREEE (reference sequence). J gave up 1 base and V 5 bases, and 4 bases lay outside the gene matches. The CDR3 is 15 amino acids. As DNA, the CDR3 is TGTGCCAGCAGATCGGGACAGGGGGCTTCCTACGAGCAGTACTTC. Protein sequence: CASRSGQGASYEQYF.

This chain links TRBV7-9 with TRBJ1-5, with D possibly being TRBD1 (6 bases). This CDR3 is 18 amino acids long. Germline CDR1 and CDR2: SEHNR and FQNEAQ (reference sequence). The ends were cut back, 1 base at V and 2 bases at J, with 18 bases in the middle. In DNA, the CDR3 is TGTGCCAGCAGCTTAGGCCCTAATGCTAGACAGGGCAATCAGCCCCAGCATTTT. Protein sequence: CASSLGPNARQGNQPQHF.

V gene TRBV5-1 combines with J gene TRBJ2-7; 12 bases map to TRBD2. V was pared by 3 bases and J by 2 bases, with 3 bases of the junction left unmatched. CDR1 is SGHRS, CDR2 YFSETQ, per germline. The CDR3 loop spans 15 amino acids. CDR3 residues: CASSSRTSGAYEQYF. CDR3 nucleotides: TGCGCCAGCAGCTCCCGGACTAGCGGGGCCTACGAGCAGTACTTC.

This CDR3 is CASSPKQPGANVLTF. As DNA, the CDR3 is TGCGCCAGCAGCCCCAAACAGCCTGGGGCCAACGTCCTGACTTTC. The chain combines TRBV5-1 with TRBJ2-6; unclear D gene. CDR1 and CDR2 (germline): SGHRS, YFSETQ. The CDR3 loop spans 15 amino acids. Trimming pared 4 bases from V and 2 bases from J, leaving 10 bases between. Full variable domain (remainder filled in from reference TRBV5-1 and TRBJ2-6): KAGVTQTPRYLIKTRGQQVTLSCSPISGHRSVSWYQQTPGQGLQFLFEYFSETQRNKGNFPGRFSGRQFSNSRSEMNVSTLELGDSALYLCASSPKQPGANVLTFGAGSRLTVL.

The rearrangement links TRBV11-2 to TRBJ1-4; D is ambiguous. CDR3 size: 14 residues. Germline values: CDR1 SGHAT, CDR2 FQNNGV. V was cut by 6 bases and J by 7 bases, with 15 bases left in between. In DNA form, the CDR3 reads TGTGCCAGCAGACGGACGTCCAGGTCTGAAAAACTGTTTTTT. Translating it yields CASRRTSRSEKLFF.

The rearrangement uses TRBV5-1 and TRBJ1-2; TRBD1 aligns across 8 bases. This CDR3 is built from 12 residues. Germline V gene sequence: CDR1 SGHRS, CDR2 YFSETQ. The J segment lost 4 bases and the V segment lost 7 bases, leaving 3 bases of the junction unmatched. The DNA of the CDR3 is TGCGCCAGCGGACAGGGAGGCTATGGCTACACCTTC. Its protein is CASGQGGYGYTF.

V is TRBV5-6 and J is TRBJ2-7, with D possibly called TRBD1 or TRBD2 (5 bases each). Trimming shortened V by 0 bases and J by 2 bases, and 18 bases separated the two germline ends. The CDR3 length is 17 residues. CDR1 is SGHDT and CDR2 is YYEEEE in the germline V gene. The CDR3 reads CASSLVSLGTQAYEQYF. In DNA form, the CDR3 reads TGTGCCAGCAGCTTGGTCTCCCTCGGGACCCAAGCCTACGAGCAGTACTTC.